Below, 21 T cell receptor beta chains from the same sample are listed, as sequenced in a study of blood T cell repertoires in COVID-19. The protocol was immunoSEQ multiplex PCR, while the TCRdb copy is restricted to in-frame clones and leaves out a portion. The sample carries 250,000 to 350,000 clones, around 88% recorded once. The sequenced sample consisted of peripheral blood. These receptors all come from a man aged 30 to 45 with acute or convalescent COVID-19.

This clone was detected only a few times. This sequence joins TRBV19 and TRBJ1-5, with 10 bases identical to TRBD1. After removal of 6 bases from V and 0 bases from J, the junction contained 8 bases not matched to a gene. The CDR3 is 17 residues long. Germline CDR1 reads LNHDA; CDR2 reads SQIVND (reference sequence). CDR3 DNA sequence: TGTGCCAGTAGCCCGGACAGGGGGGATTATAGCAATCAGCCCCAGCATTTT. It encodes CASSPDRGDYSNQPQHF.

The gene calls are TRBV10-1 and TRBJ2-1, with TRBD2 matching 11 bases. Per the germline V gene, CDR1 is WNHNN and CDR2 is SYGVQD (reference sequence). This CDR3 comprises 16 residues. Germline trimming cut 1 base from V and 5 bases from J; bases unmatched to any gene: 4. CDR3 sequence reads: CASSEYRLAGNNEQFF. The CDR3 DNA sequence: TGCGCCAGCAGTGAGTACCGACTAGCGGGAAACAATGAGCAGTTCTTC.

The chain couples TRBV2 to TRBJ2-2; D unclear. Germline loops: CDR1 SNHLY, CDR2 FYNNEI. This CDR3 spans 12 amino acids. With 8 bases removed from V and 0 bases from J, the gap between germline ends came to 4 bases. The CDR3 sequence: CASAANTGELFF. The CDR3 DNA follows: TGTGCCAGCGCGGCGAACACCGGGGAGCTGTTTTTT. Supplemented by reference TRBV2 and TRBJ2-2, the full variable domain reads EPEVTQTPSHQVTQMGQEVILRCVPISNHLYFYWYRQILGQKVEFLVSFYNNEISEKSEIFDDQFSVERPDGSNFTLKIRSTKLEDSAMYFCASAANTGELFFGEGSRLTVL.

This rearrangement joins TRBV11-2 to TRBJ2-5; perhaps TRBD2 as D (5 bases). CDR1 SGHAT and CDR2 FQNNGV come from the germline V gene. Trimming left V 3 bases short and J 1 base short, with 6 bases between. The length of the CDR3 is 13 residues. CDR3 residues: CASSFGVQETQYF. The DNA of the CDR3 is TGTGCCAGCAGCTTCGGGGTCCAAGAGACCCAGTACTTC.

This chain connects TRBV10-2 to TRBJ1-6; perhaps TRBD1 as D (6 bases). The CDR3 has 20 residues. Germline V gene sequence: CDR1 WSHSY, CDR2 SAAADI. V was pared by 5 bases and J by 2 bases, with 25 bases between. In nucleotides, the CDR3 is TGCGCCAGCAGTCTGGGTCGGGGACAAGAGTTTGGTACCTATAATTCACCCCTCCACTTT. Translated, it gives CASSLGRGQEFGTYNSPLHF.

The chain employs TRBV5-8 and TRBJ2-5; D gene unclear. This CDR3 contains 15 residues. Germline CDR1 reads SGHTS; CDR2 reads YDEGEE. V was shortened by 2 bases and J by 5 bases, with 16 bases between the two germline ends. The CDR3 reads CASSFRLTNWETQYF. As DNA, the CDR3 is TGTGCCAGCAGCTTCAGGCTGACCAATTGGGAGACCCAGTACTTC.

The V call is TRBV28, the J call TRBJ2-5; TRBD1 aligns across 7 bases. The CDR3 loop spans 15 amino acids. The germline gives CDR1 MDHEN, CDR2 SYDVKM. Unmatched junction bases numbered 14, after V lost 6 bases and J lost 7 bases. Here the CDR3 reads CASRAETGFEVTQYF. CDR3 sequence (DNA): TGTGCCAGCAGAGCCGAGACAGGGTTCGAAGTGACCCAGTACTTC.

The J gene is TRBJ1-1, the V gene TRBV2, with a possible D match to TRBD1 (6 bases). The CDR3 is made up of 12 amino acids. Trimming cost V 8 bases and J 1 base, with 8 bases left between them. Germline-derived CDR1 and CDR2 are SNHLY and FYNNEI. The chain's CDR3 is CASDRSNTEAFF. The CDR3 DNA is TGTGCCAGCGACAGGTCGAACACTGAAGCTTTCTTT.

The V gene is TRBV28, the J gene TRBJ2-3; D remains ambiguous. Germline V lookup: CDR1 MDHEN, CDR2 SYDVKM. Trimming removed 2 bases from V and 4 bases from J, with 10 bases in between. The CDR3 covers 14 residues. The CDR3 reads CASSLMAGADTQYF. CDR3 nucleotides: TGTGCCAGCAGTTTAATGGCAGGCGCAGATACGCAGTATTTT.

The chain combines TRBV5-4 with TRBJ2-7; 7 bases fit TRBD1. CDR1 and CDR2 from the germline V gene are SGHNT and YYREEE (reference sequence). The CDR3 spans 15 residues. V was pared by 0 bases and J by 6 bases, with 9 bases of the junction left unmatched. The CDR3 loop reads CASSLEGGLVREQYF. The CDR3 DNA sequence: TGTGCCAGCAGCTTGGAAGGGGGCCTCGTCCGCGAGCAGTACTTC.

The chain employs TRBV24-1 and TRBJ2-3, with 11 positions matching TRBD2. Per germline, CDR1 KGHDR and CDR2 SFDVKD. CDR3 size: 15 residues. V dropped 5 bases and J dropped 4; count of bases not matched to a gene: 4. DNA for the CDR3: TGTGCCACCAGTGGACTAGCGGGAAGATCAGATACGCAGTATTTT. Its translation: CATSGLAGRSDTQYF.

This clone has a single count. The genes are TRBV19 and TRBJ1-1; D ambiguous. V was trimmed by 3 bases and J by 4 bases, leaving 9 bases between them. Germline CDR1 LNHDA, CDR2 SQIVND (reference sequence). The CDR3 is 13 amino acids. DNA for the CDR3: TGTGCCAGTAGTATGGCAGGATTCACTGAAGCTTTCTTT. This encodes CASSMAGFTEAFF.

This chain uses TRBV6-5 with TRBJ1-4; possibly TRBD1 for D (6 bases). The CDR3 extends over 14 amino acids. Germline lookup yields CDR1 MNHEY and CDR2 SVGAGI. Trimming removed 5 bases from V and 7 bases from J, with 14 bases in between. CDR3 coding DNA: TGTGCCAGCAGTAGGGGTAGGGGGAGTGAAAAACTGTTTTTT. Translation gives CASSRGRGSEKLFF.

The CDR3 loop is CATSELGQGSYNEQFF. The DNA for the CDR3 is TGTGCCACCAGTGAGCTGGGACAGGGCTCCTACAATGAGCAGTTCTTC. The gene calls are TRBV24-1 and TRBJ2-1; TRBD1 matches 9 bases. This CDR3 is 16 amino acids long. The J segment lost 0 bases and the V segment lost 4 bases, leaving 3 bases of the junction unmatched. The germline V gene has CDR1 KGHDR and CDR2 SFDVKD.

The V gene is TRBV5-6, the J gene TRBJ1-2; a weak D match, TRBD1 (6 bases). From germline, CDR1 is SGHDT and CDR2 YYEEEE. V shed 0 bases and J shed 4 bases, with 10 bases lying between them. CDR3 length: 14 amino acids. The CDR3 DNA sequence: TGTGCCAGCAGCTTGGGGACAGCCACCTATGGCTACACCTTC. Encoded protein: CASSLGTATYGYTF.

The chain couples TRBV5-1 to TRBJ2-6; D not certain. V was cut by 1 base and J by 0 bases, with 5 bases left in between. The CDR3 totals 15 residues. Germline V gene lookup returns CDR1 SGHRS and CDR2 YFSETQ. CDR3 nucleotide sequence: TGCGCCAGCAGCTTGACTTTCTCTGGGGCCAACGTCCTGACTTTC. This codes for CASSLTFSGANVLTF.

V usage is TRBV3-1 (or the pseudogene TRBV3-2) and J usage is TRBJ2-5, with 7 bases lining up with TRBD2. Looked up from germline, CDR1 is LGHDT and CDR2 is YNNKEL (reference sequence). The J segment lost 2 bases and the V segment lost 2 bases, leaving 8 bases of the junction unmatched. The CDR3 sequence is 16 residues long. The CDR3 DNA sequence: TGTGCCAGCAGCCAATCTTTAGCGGGCCAGCAAGAGACCCAGTACTTC. Protein sequence: CASSQSLAGQQETQYF.

This chain links TRBV7-6 with TRBJ1-4; D perhaps matches TRBD1 (5 bases). V shed 1 base and J shed 8 bases, with 11 bases lying between them. The length of the CDR3 is 14 residues. Germline lookup yields CDR1 SGHVS and CDR2 FNYEAQ. CDR3 nucleotide sequence: TGTGCCAGCAGCTTAGACGGGGGTTCGGAAAAACTGTTTTTT. Residues: CASSLDGGSEKLFF.

The chain is built from TRBV18 and TRBJ1-4; D remains unclear. This CDR3 is 12 amino acids long. The germline CDR1 and CDR2 sequences are KGHSH and LQKENI. The V end was cut by 6 bases, the J end by 4 bases, with 6 bases between. The CDR3 DNA is TGTGCCAGCTCCGGGTATAATGAAAAACTGTTTTTT. The encoded protein is CASSGYNEKLFF.

V usage is TRBV7-8 and J usage is TRBJ1-2; D call uncertain. The germline gives CDR1 SGHVS, CDR2 FQNEAQ. The CDR3 covers 15 residues. The germline V and J ends were trimmed by 1 base and 1 base, with 10 bases remaining between them. CDR3 sequence reads: CASSLEGLHNYGYTF. CDR3 coding DNA: TGTGCCAGCAGCTTAGAAGGACTACATAACTATGGCTACACCTTC.

The chain uses TRBV6-5 and TRBJ2-2; D uncertain. This CDR3 is 14 amino acids long. Germline CDR1 reads MNHEY; CDR2 reads SVGAGI. The V and J ends lost 6 bases and 5 bases respectively, with 13 bases between them. CDR3 in amino acids: CASSDFVGTGELFF. DNA for the CDR3: TGTGCCAGCAGCGACTTCGTTGGTACCGGGGAGCTGTTTTTT.